This T cell receptor (beta chain) was identified during a study of T-cell reconstitution after alpha-beta-depleted transplantation in children. The study, taken as a whole, reports: Newly generated T cells supplied most T-cell counts and diversity one year post-transplant. About two months after transplant, alpha-beta T cells reportedly came from several hundred expanded graft clones. It was surviving recipient T cells and thymic progenitors that gave some patients high TCRbeta diversity at day 60.

Comments on this clonotype: Its antigen is not known.

CDR1 is LGHNA, CDR2 YNFKEQ, per germline. There are 18 residues in the CDR3. V shed 4 bases, J shed 3 bases, and the junction held 11 bases outside the gene matches. A TCRbeta library incorporating unique molecular identifiers was prepared. TCRdb redid the calling of the PCR reads with MiXCR, one entry per CDR3 protein. The sample has about 980,000 distinct CDR3 sequences, around 30% seen once. The chain combines TRBV4-2 with TRBJ2-1; 11 nucleotides align to TRBD2. This receptor was identified in a boy under two years old who had a stem cell transplant for SCID, so the T cells may come from the graft donor. The source material was PBMCs, mostly from graft donor cells, sampled 360 days after TCRalphabeta/CD19-depleted stem cell transplant. The CDR3 nucleotides read TGTGCCAGCAGCCCCCGGGGGGTAGCGGGGGGGAACTACAATGAGCAGTTCTTC. Translation gives CASSPRGVAGGNYNEQFF.